One and the same sample provided the 9 T cell receptor beta chains below, sequenced in a study of T cell repertoires in cytomegalovirus infection. TCRdb independently ran MiXCR on the reads; one entry per CDR3 protein. Of approximately 300,000 distinct CDR3 sequences in the sample, just under 25% were seen once. These receptors' antigens are unknown. The input for sequencing was cultured PBMCs, taken from culture after CMV antigen stimulation. The origin of the receptors is a human donor in good health (CMV status not recorded). Some clones in this sample may be carry-over from other donors' samples.

This clonotype was counted only a few times. J is TRBJ2-3 and V is TRBV7-3; D is perhaps TRBD2 (7 bases). V was trimmed by 5 bases and J by 1 base, leaving 13 bases between them. The germline V gene encodes CDR1 SGHTA and CDR2 FQGTGA. This CDR3 spans 15 amino acids. The CDR3 coding sequence is TGTGCCAGCAGCGACCGCGGGGGCGGCACAGATACGCAGTATTTT. Protein product: CASSDRGGGTDTQYF.

The CDR3 sequence is CATSDTQGKPEKLFF. The CDR3 DNA is TGTGCCACCAGTGATACACAGGGGAAACCTGAAAAACTGTTTTTT. The chain uses TRBV24-1 and TRBJ1-4, with TRBD1 matching 7 bases. CDR3 size: 15 residues. V lost 3 bases, J lost 7 bases, and 7 bases stayed unmatched. Germline V lookup: CDR1 KGHDR, CDR2 SFDVKD.

The chain recombines TRBV29-1 with TRBJ1-1; no definite D call. The length of the CDR3 is 12 residues. With 5 bases removed from V and 0 bases from J, the gap between germline ends came to 7 bases. Germline CDR1 reads SQVTM; CDR2 reads ANQGSEA. CDR3 coding DNA: TGCAGCGTTTATTCCATGAACACTGAAGCTTTCTTT. Encoded protein: CSVYSMNTEAFF.

This clonotype was seen ten or more times. This chain links TRBV7-2 with TRBJ2-2, with no clear D. The germline V gene has CDR1 SGHTA and CDR2 FQGNSA. Trimming stripped 5 bases from V and 6 bases from J, with 10 bases between. This CDR3 has 13 amino acids. CDR3 residues: CASSGDTAGELFF. The CDR3 DNA is TGTGCCAGCAGCGGAGACACAGCCGGGGAGCTGTTTTTT.

In this sample, this clonotype turned up a few times. The V gene is TRBV7-8, the J gene TRBJ2-7; TRBD1 is a possible D gene (7 bases). Germline lookup yields CDR1 SGHVS and CDR2 FQNEAQ. The V gene lost 5 bases and the J gene lost 6 bases, with 14 bases spanning the gap. The CDR3 is 13 residues long. This CDR3 is CASSPRQGGEQYV. In nucleotides, the CDR3 is TGTGCCAGCAGCCCAAGACAGGGAGGCGAGCAGTACGTC.

V gene TRBV7-8 combines with J gene TRBJ2-7; D perhaps matches TRBD2 (6 bases). The CDR3 contains 14 residues. Germline V gene sequence: CDR1 SGHVS, CDR2 FQNEAQ. Trimming cost V 0 bases and J 6 bases, with 12 bases left between them. The CDR3 DNA is TGTGCCAGCAGCTTAGCTGGTAGCGGCCTCGAGCAGTACTTC. Protein product: CASSLAGSGLEQYF.

The chain carries TRBV6-6 and TRBJ1-4; D ambiguous. V lost 6 bases and J lost 8, with 19 bases in between. Germline CDR1 MNHNY, CDR2 SVGAGI (reference sequence). This CDR3 contains 15 residues. The CDR3 region is CASRRTDSWEEKLFF. The DNA of the CDR3 is TGTGCCAGCAGGCGCACGGACTCTTGGGAGGAAAAACTGTTTTTT.

In this sample, this clonotype turned up once. The chain recombines TRBV6-5 with TRBJ1-3; perhaps TRBD1 as D (6 bases). This CDR3 contains 15 residues. Germline V gives CDR1 MNHEY, CDR2 SVGAGI. V lost 0 bases, J lost 4 bases, and 10 bases lay in between. The DNA of the CDR3 is TGTGCCAGCAGTTACTCCGGGGGCTCAGGAAACACCATATATTTT. As protein: CASSYSGGSGNTIYF.

This clonotype was counted only a few times. The chain joins TRBV6-6 to TRBJ1-4; 7 bases are shared with TRBD1. The ends lost 5 bases at V and 0 bases at J; junction bases unmatched: 6. From germline, CDR1 is MNHNY and CDR2 SVGAGI (reference sequence). The CDR3 consists of 16 residues. CDR3 nucleotide sequence: TGTGCCAGCAGTACTAGACAGGGCGCAACTAATGAAAAACTGTTTTTT. Translation gives CASSTRQGATNEKLFF.